The source of this T cell receptor beta chain is a study of breast tumors, draining lymph nodes, adjacent tissues. In its sample, this clonotype was seen many times. The lymph nodes were axillary draining lymph nodes from breast cancer patients. Each CDR3 protein gets one entry after TCRdb re-called the multiplex PCR reads with MiXCR. This sample yields under 350,000 distinct CDR3 sequences, of which about 33% are seen a single time; more than 1% belongs to the top ten. V was trimmed by 3 bases and J by 7 bases, leaving 16 bases between them. The CDR3 loop spans 14 amino acids. The TCR was taken from a female donor with breast cancer. Some clones in this sample may be carry-over from other donors' samples. Source material: axillary lymph node tissue. The chain employs TRBV12-3 or TRBV12-4 and TRBJ2-7, with D unresolved. This chain's CDR3 is CASSLSQRFGEQYF. The CDR3 region has the DNA TGTGCCAGCAGTTTGAGTCAGAGATTTGGGGAGCAGTACTTC.